Presented here are 14 T cell receptor beta chains from one specimen sequenced in a study of CD8 T cells in ankylosing spondylitis. General observations from the study: Typical of ankylosing spondylitis blood, it appeared, was a TCR beta motif of under 10 highly homologous variants.

One entry per CDR3 protein results from TCRdb running MiXCR on the 5' RACE reads. The sample carries about 400,000 distinct CDR3 sequences, approximately 20% recorded once. No cognate antigen is known for these TCRs. The specimen was blood, either unsorted or a sorted T cell fraction (not recorded which). The receptors were sampled from a male donor with ankylosing spondylitis.

The table lists this clonotype with a few counts. The chain joins TRBV29-1 to TRBJ2-6; D gene uncertain. Trimming took off 4 bases at V and 0 bases at J, with 4 bases between the two ends. Germline values: CDR1 SQVTM, CDR2 ANQGSEA. The CDR3 has 13 amino acids. The CDR3 bases are TGCAGCGTTGTAGCCTCTGGGGCCAACGTCCTGACTTTC. Its translation is CSVVASGANVLTF.

This clonotype was seen a handful of times. The rearrangement links TRBV3-1 to TRBJ1-5, with 7 bases that match TRBD1. Germline values: CDR1 LGHDT, CDR2 YNNKEL (reference sequence). The length of the CDR3 is 17 residues. V lost 5 bases, J lost 4 bases, and 14 bases stayed unmatched. This CDR3 is CASSAAHTGEPNQPQHF. The CDR3 DNA reads TGTGCCAGCAGCGCCGCCCATACAGGGGAACCAAATCAGCCCCAGCATTTT.

This clonotype was counted only a few times. The chain recombines TRBV2 with TRBJ2-3; tentatively, D is TRBD2 (6 bases). The CDR3 has 15 amino acids. CDR1 is SNHLY and CDR2 is FYNNEI in the germline V gene. The V end lost 6 bases, the J end lost 4 bases, and 17 bases lay between the germline ends. CDR3 DNA: TGTGCCAGCAGCGAAAGGCGGGATTGGGCAGATACGCAGTATTTT. It translates to CASSERRDWADTQYF.

This clonotype has just a few counts. This sequence joins TRBV5-5 and TRBJ2-1, with D unresolved. Trimming took 3 bases from V and 0 from J, leaving 13 bases between them. CDR1 and CDR2 (germline): SGHKS, YYEKEE (reference sequence). The CDR3 is made up of 16 amino acids. The CDR3, as DNA: TGTGCCAGCAGCTCCGCCCCCCTTAGCTCCTACAATGAGCAGTTCTTC. Its protein is CASSSAPLSSYNEQFF.

The chain joins TRBV4-3 to TRBJ2-1, with TRBD2 matching 8 bases. After removal of 2 bases from V and 0 bases from J, the junction contained 9 bases not matched to a gene. Germline assignment: CDR1 LGHNA and CDR2 YSLEER. The CDR3 loop spans 18 amino acids. The CDR3 spells CASSQRRGLDYSYNEQFF. As DNA, the CDR3 is TGCGCCAGCAGCCAAAGAAGGGGACTAGATTACTCCTACAATGAGCAGTTCTTC.

This clonotype was counted between two and nine times. The chain carries TRBV15 and TRBJ1-5; D is perhaps TRBD1 (6 bases). V was shortened by 0 bases and J by 6 bases, with 12 bases between the two germline ends. The CDR3 loop spans 15 amino acids. Germline CDR1 is LNHNV and CDR2 is YYDKDF (reference sequence). DNA for the CDR3: TGTGCCACCAGCAGAGATCAGCAGGGGCCTCAGCCCCAGCATTTT. Its translation is CATSRDQQGPQPQHF.

This clonotype was counted a few times. The genes are TRBV20-1 and TRBJ2-2, with 10 bases fitting TRBD2. The CDR3 covers 15 residues. CDR1 is DFQATT and CDR2 is SNEGSKA in the germline V gene (reference sequence). V trimming: 3 bases; J trimming: 5 bases; junction bases outside the gene matches: 6. This chain's CDR3 is CSASPSGRGTGELFF. The CDR3 bases are TGCAGTGCTAGCCCTAGCGGGAGAGGTACCGGGGAGCTGTTTTTT.

The table lists this clonotype with a few counts. The gene calls are TRBV4-3 and TRBJ2-1; 8 positions match TRBD2. V shed 1 base, J shed 9 bases, and the junction held 8 bases outside the gene matches. This CDR3 region has 15 residues. The V gene's germline CDR1 is LGHNA and CDR2 YSLEER. The CDR3 nucleotides are TGCGCCAGCAGCCAAGTCCACGGGAGGGCCTCTGAGCAGTTCTTC. It specifies CASSQVHGRASEQFF.

This clonotype was detected ten times or more. This chain uses TRBV7-3 with TRBJ1-6, with D unclear. The CDR3 loop spans 16 amino acids. V gave up 4 bases and J gave up 6 bases, with 16 bases separating them. In germline, CDR1 is SGHTA, CDR2 FQGTGA. The CDR3, as DNA: TGTGCCAGCAGCTCAGCCAAGGGCGCGTCTAATTCACCCCTCCACTTT. This encodes CASSSAKGASNSPLHF.

This clonotype has more than one count but fewer than ten. The chain uses TRBV20-1 and TRBJ2-3, with no clear D. This CDR3 contains 16 residues. V gave up 3 bases and J gave up 0 bases, with 16 bases separating them. Germline CDR1 DFQATT, CDR2 SNEGSKA (reference sequence). CDR3 nucleotides: TGCAGTGCTAGTAAGAGAGACGCCACTAGCACAGATACGCAGTATTTT. Protein product: CSASKRDATSTDTQYF.

This clonotype was detected a few times. V gene TRBV5-1 combines with J gene TRBJ1-1; no clear D gene. CDR1 is SGHRS, CDR2 YFSETQ, per germline. V lost 0 bases, J lost 4 bases, and 10 bases lay in between. The CDR3 covers 14 residues. The CDR3 sequence: CASSLVGRRTEAFF. CDR3 DNA: TGCGCCAGCAGCTTGGTGGGGAGGCGCACTGAAGCTTTCTTT.

This clonotype was counted only a few times. V and J are TRBV6-4 and TRBJ2-1; D ambiguous. The CDR3 sequence is 14 residues long. Trimming removed 6 bases at V and 6 bases at J, with 15 bases between. The germline V gene has CDR1 MRHNA and CDR2 SNTAGT. The CDR3 spells CASSPSGQSNEQFF. The CDR3 DNA follows: TGTGCCAGCAGCCCCTCCGGGCAGAGCAATGAGCAGTTCTTC.

This clonotype was counted a few times. V and J are TRBV11-2 and TRBJ2-2; D gene uncertain. The CDR3 is 14 amino acids. The V gene's germline CDR1 is SGHAT and CDR2 FQNNGV. V shed 3 bases and J shed 5 bases, with 10 bases lying between them. CDR3 protein: CASSFLSHTGELFF. The CDR3 DNA follows: TGTGCCAGCAGCTTTTTAAGTCATACCGGGGAGCTGTTTTTT.

The rearrangement links TRBV6-1 to TRBJ1-1, with D uncertain. The CDR3 extends over 13 amino acids. V shed 8 bases and J shed 6 bases, with 16 bases lying between them. Germline loops: CDR1 MNHNS, CDR2 SASEGT. The CDR3 here is CASHPDPGSEAFF. For the CDR3, the DNA is TGTGCCAGCCACCCCGACCCTGGTTCTGAAGCTTTCTTT.